This T cell receptor (beta chain) was identified during a study of blood T cell repertoires in COVID-19. The data were produced by immunoSEQ multiplex PCR, yet TCRdb's version contains in-frame clones alone and is incomplete. The sample lists 250,000 to 300,000 clones; about 88% were seen once. Germline V lookup: CDR1 SNHLY, CDR2 FYNNEI. Trimming cost V 5 bases and J 0 bases; bases outside gene matches: 6. This CDR3 is built from 15 residues. Input material: peripheral blood. This chain joins TRBV2 and TRBJ1-1; 7 bases are shared with TRBD1. The receptor's source is a woman aged 25-40 years with COVID-19, enrolled during active disease. The DNA for the CDR3 is TGTGCCAGCAGTCCCCGTGGGACAGTGAACACTGAAGCTTTCTTT. Translated: CASSPRGTVNTEAFF.